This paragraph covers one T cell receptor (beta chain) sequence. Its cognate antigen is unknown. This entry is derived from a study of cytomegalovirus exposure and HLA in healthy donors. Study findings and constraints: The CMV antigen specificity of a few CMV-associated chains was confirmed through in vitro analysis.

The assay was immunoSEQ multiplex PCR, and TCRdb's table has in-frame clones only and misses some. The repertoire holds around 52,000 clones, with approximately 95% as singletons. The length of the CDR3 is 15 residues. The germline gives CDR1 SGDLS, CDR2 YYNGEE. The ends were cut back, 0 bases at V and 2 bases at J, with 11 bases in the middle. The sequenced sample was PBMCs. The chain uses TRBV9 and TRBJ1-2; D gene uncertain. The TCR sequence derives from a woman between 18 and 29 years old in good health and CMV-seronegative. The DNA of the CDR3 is TGTGCCAGCAGCGTAGGGGCCGCACGGAACTATGGCTACACCTTC. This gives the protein CASSVGAARNYGYTF.